Below are 14 T cell receptor beta chains sequenced from a single sample in a study of shared clonotypes between healthy human individuals. Naive CD8 cells lacked CD45RO and underwent positive selection for CCR7, leaving out terminally differentiated effector memory CD45RA+ cells. TCRdb's table, derived via immunoSEQ multiplex PCR, lists solely in-frame clones and lacks some. The sample has roughly 2,000,000 clones, roughly 94% seen once. Sequenced: naive CD8+ T cells sorted from blood. The receptors come from a man aged 18-30 years in good health.

J is TRBJ2-1 and V is TRBV5-6; D might be TRBD1 (5 bases). The ends were cut back, 0 bases at V and 2 bases at J, with 9 bases in the middle. Germline CDR1 and CDR2: SGHDT and YYEEEE. This CDR3 spans 15 amino acids. CDR3 residues: CASSLVGVTYNEQFF. CDR3 coding DNA: TGTGCCAGCAGCTTGGTAGGGGTCACCTACAATGAGCAGTTCTTC. The variable domain in full, completed from reference TRBV5-6 and TRBJ2-1, reads DAGVTQSPTHLIKTRGQQVTLRCSPKSGHDTVSWYQQALGQGPQFIFQYYEEEERQRGNFPDRFSGHQFPNYSSELNVNALLLGDSALYLCASSLVGVTYNEQFFGPGTRLTVL.

The genes are TRBV11-2 and TRBJ2-5; 7 bases fit TRBD2. This CDR3 comprises 14 residues. Germline CDR1 reads SGHAT; CDR2 reads FQNNGV. V gave up 4 bases and J gave up 5 bases; unmatched junction bases: 7. CDR3 loop: CASSSLLARETQYF. In DNA, the CDR3 is TGTGCCAGCAGCTCCCTACTAGCGCGGGAGACCCAGTACTTC.

The chain joins TRBV4-1 to TRBJ2-7, with D unclear. The V gene's germline CDR1 is MGHRA and CDR2 YSYEKL. V was trimmed by 1 base and J by 6 bases, leaving 13 bases between them. There are 14 residues in the CDR3. CDR3 nucleotides: TGCGCCAGCAGCCAAGGAGGCCTCTACTTCGAGCAGTACTTC. Translation: CASSQGGLYFEQYF.

This clone was seen once. Other nucleotide sequences in the sample specify the same CDR3. DNA for the CDR3: TGTGCCTGGAGTGTCCTGGCGGGGGGCACAGATACGCAGTATTTT. Amino acids: CAWSVLAGGTDTQYF. The rearrangement links TRBV30 to TRBJ2-3; 7 bases fit TRBD2. This CDR3 region has 15 residues. Germline CDR1 GTSNPN, CDR2 SVGIG (reference sequence). The V and J ends lost 0 bases and 1 base, in that order; junction bases with no gene match: 4.

The chain is built from TRBV7-3 and TRBJ2-1, with 8 bases that match TRBD2. This CDR3 is built from 17 residues. J gave up 7 bases and V 4 bases, and 15 bases lay outside the gene matches. The germline V gene has CDR1 SGHTA and CDR2 FQGTGA. In nucleotides, the CDR3 is TGTGCCAGCAGCTACGGACTGACTAGCGAGGCTGATAATGAGCAGTTCTTC. Its protein product is CASSYGLTSEADNEQFF. The full variable domain, in which reference TRBV7-3 and TRBJ2-1 provide the parts outside the CDR3, is GAGVSQTPSNKVTEKGKYVELRCDPISGHTALYWYRQSLGQGPEFLIYFQGTGAADDSGLPNDRFFAVRPEGSVSTLKIQRTERGDSAVYLCASSYGLTSEADNEQFFGPGTRLTVL.

The chain carries TRBV15 and TRBJ2-3, with TRBD2 as a possible D gene (6 bases). This CDR3 contains 17 residues. The germline V gene encodes CDR1 LNHNV and CDR2 YYDKDF (reference sequence). The V end lost 3 bases, the J end lost 4 bases, and 20 bases lay between the germline ends. The chain's CDR3 is CATSSEGFGWEADTQYF. The CDR3 DNA sequence: TGTGCCACCAGCAGTGAGGGATTCGGGTGGGAGGCAGATACGCAGTATTTT.

The chain carries TRBV10-3 and TRBJ1-5; 11 nucleotides line up with TRBD1. Germline loops: CDR1 ENHRY, CDR2 SYGVKD. This CDR3 spans 15 amino acids. V dropped 3 bases and J dropped 5; count of bases not matched to a gene: 3. CDR3 in amino acids: CAISDGTGGDQPQHF. DNA for the CDR3: TGTGCCATCAGTGACGGGACAGGGGGGGATCAGCCCCAGCATTTT.

V gene TRBV29-1 combines with J gene TRBJ2-1, with D uncertain. The CDR3 runs 13 residues. Germline loops: CDR1 SQVTM, CDR2 ANQGSEA. Trimming took off 2 bases at V and 5 bases at J, with 10 bases between the two ends. The CDR3 DNA reads as TGCAGCGTTGAATCTGTGGCGGACAATGAGCAGTTCTTC. Translation: CSVESVADNEQFF.

This chain uses TRBV5-6 with TRBJ1-2; the match to TRBD1 covers 9 bases. J was trimmed by 8 bases and V by 4 bases; bases with no gene match: 12. There are 15 residues in the CDR3. Germline CDR1 is SGHDT and CDR2 is YYEEEE. CDR3 residues: CASSVGDREGGGYTF. The CDR3 DNA reads TGTGCCAGCAGCGTGGGGGACAGGGAAGGAGGCGGCTACACCTTC.

The CDR3 region has the DNA TGTGCCAGCAGCTTGGGCCACGTGTACGAGCAGTACTTC. Protein sequence: CASSLGHVYEQYF. V and J are TRBV5-6 and TRBJ2-7; D ambiguous. CDR1 SGHDT and CDR2 YYEEEE come from the germline V gene. This CDR3 is 13 amino acids long. V lost 0 bases and J lost 4, with 8 bases in between.

The chain joins TRBV28 to TRBJ2-1; weak D call: TRBD2 (6 bases). Germline values: CDR1 MDHEN, CDR2 SYDVKM. The CDR3 contains 16 residues. The V end lost 5 bases, the J end lost 10 bases, and 24 bases lay between the germline ends. Written as DNA, the CDR3 is TGTGCCAGCAGTCCCCGGGAGACTAGGGGCCCGGGGGAGCAGTTCTTC. Translated, it gives CASSPRETRGPGEQFF.

V gene TRBV18 combines with J gene TRBJ2-1, with 11 bases identical to TRBD2. The CDR3 is made up of 16 amino acids. After removal of 3 bases from V and 5 bases from J, the junction contained 6 bases not matched to a gene. Per germline, CDR1 KGHSH and CDR2 LQKENI. The CDR3 nucleotides read TGTGCCAGCTCACCTACACTAGCGGGGGATGACAATGAGCAGTTCTTC. This gives the protein CASSPTLAGDDNEQFF.

This clone was detected once. The CDR3 reads CASSLALAGTYEQYF. The CDR3 nucleotides read TGTGCCAGCAGCTTGGCGCTAGCGGGGACTTACGAGCAGTACTTC. V is TRBV5-6 and J is TRBJ2-7; TRBD2 agrees at 9 bases. The germline V gene encodes CDR1 SGHDT and CDR2 YYEEEE. J gave up 4 bases and V 0 bases, and 5 bases lay outside the gene matches. The CDR3 runs to 15 residues. Filled out from reference TRBV5-6 and TRBJ2-7, the complete variable domain reads DAGVTQSPTHLIKTRGQQVTLRCSPKSGHDTVSWYQQALGQGPQFIFQYYEEEERQRGNFPDRFSGHQFPNYSSELNVNALLLGDSALYLCASSLALAGTYEQYFGPGTRLTVT.

Points on this clone: Other nucleotide sequences in the sample specify the same CDR3. The rearrangement links TRBV13 to TRBJ2-7; D gene uncertain. The CDR3 runs 14 residues. V lost 0 bases and J lost 0, with 6 bases in between. The germline gives CDR1 PRHDT, CDR2 FYEKMQ (reference sequence). CDR3 nucleotide sequence: TGTGCCAGCAGCTTAGGCTACAGCTCCTACGAGCAGTACTTC. As protein: CASSLGYSSYEQYF.